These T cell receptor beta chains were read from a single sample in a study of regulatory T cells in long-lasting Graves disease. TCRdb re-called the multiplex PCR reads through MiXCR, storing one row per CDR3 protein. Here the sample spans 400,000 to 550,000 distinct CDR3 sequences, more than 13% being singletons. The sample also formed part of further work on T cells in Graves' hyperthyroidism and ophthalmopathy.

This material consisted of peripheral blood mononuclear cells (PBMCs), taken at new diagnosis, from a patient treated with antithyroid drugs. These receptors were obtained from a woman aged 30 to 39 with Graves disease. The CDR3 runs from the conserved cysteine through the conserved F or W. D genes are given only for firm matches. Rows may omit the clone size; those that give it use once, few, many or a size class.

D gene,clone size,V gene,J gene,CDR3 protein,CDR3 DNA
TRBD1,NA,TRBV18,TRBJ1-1,CASSRQGSDTEAFF,TGTGCCAGCTCAAGACAGGGATCAGACACTGAAGCTTTCTTT
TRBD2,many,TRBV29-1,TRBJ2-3,CSTRGRPPLTDTQYF,TGCAGCACACGCGGGAGGCCCCCCCTCACAGATACGCAGTATTTT
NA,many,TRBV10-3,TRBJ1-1,CAISDVRTSNTEAFF,TGTGCCATCAGTGATGTTAGGACATCCAACACTGAAGCTTTCTTT
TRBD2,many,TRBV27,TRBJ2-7,CASSLDKWTSGSSEQYF,TGTGCCAGCAGTTTGGACAAGTGGACTAGCGGGAGTTCCGAGCAGTACTTC
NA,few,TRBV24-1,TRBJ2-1,CATSTGSSYNEQFF,TGTGCCACCAGCACGGGGAGCTCCTACAATGAGCAGTTCTTC
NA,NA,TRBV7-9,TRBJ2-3,CASSLGTSLTDTQYF,TGTGCCAGCAGCTTGGGGACTTCCCTCACAGATACGCAGTATTTT
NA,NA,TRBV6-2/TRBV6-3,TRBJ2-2,CASSYGSGGTKNTGELFF,TGTGCCAGCAGTTATGGGTCTGGCGGGACGAAGAACACCGGGGAGCTGTTTTTT
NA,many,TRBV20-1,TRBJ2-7,CSARDRRRGYEQYF,TGCAGTGCTAGAGATCGGAGACGGGGCTACGAGCAGTACTTC
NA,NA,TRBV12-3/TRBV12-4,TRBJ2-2,CASNYLANGELFF,TGTGCCAGCAACTACCTAGCAAACGGGGAGCTGTTTTTT
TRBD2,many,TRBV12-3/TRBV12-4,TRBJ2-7,CASSPRTSSNEQYF,TGTGCCAGCAGTCCCCGGACTAGCTCTAACGAGCAGTACTTC
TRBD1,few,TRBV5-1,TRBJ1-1,CASSAGQGIGEAFF,TGCGCCAGCAGCGCGGGACAGGGTATCGGTGAAGCTTTCTTT
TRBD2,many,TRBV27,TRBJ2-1,CASRWRGTGGRYNEQFF,TGTGCCAGCAGGTGGAGGGGAACGGGAGGGCGATACAATGAGCAGTTCTTC
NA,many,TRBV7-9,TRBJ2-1,CASSLLPGGTNEQFF,TGTGCCAGCAGCCTACTGCCGGGGGGCACCAATGAGCAGTTCTTC
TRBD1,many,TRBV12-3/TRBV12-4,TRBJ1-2,CASPGQGAGGYTF,TGTGCCAGCCCGGGACAGGGGGCCGGAGGCTACACCTTC
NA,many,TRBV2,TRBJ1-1,CASSDSRGNTEAFF,TGTGCCAGCAGTGACTCACGCGGGAACACTGAAGCTTTCTTT
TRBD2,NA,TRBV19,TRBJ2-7,CASSSPKAGAYEQYF,TGTGCCAGTAGTAGTCCTAAAGCGGGAGCCTACGAGCAGTACTTC
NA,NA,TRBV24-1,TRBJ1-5,CATSDGRNQPQHF,TGTGCCACCAGTGATGGGCGCAATCAGCCCCAGCATTTT
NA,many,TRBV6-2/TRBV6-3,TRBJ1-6,CASSEAAVRSNSPLHF,TGTGCCAGCAGTGAAGCGGCGGTCAGGTCGAATTCACCCCTCCACTTT
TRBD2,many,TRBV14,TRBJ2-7,CASSHRTSGLPYEQYF,TGTGCCAGCAGTCATCGGACTAGCGGGTTACCCTACGAGCAGTACTTC
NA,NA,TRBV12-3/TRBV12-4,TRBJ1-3,CASSLGVGGGGNTIYF,TGTGCCAGCAGTTTGGGGGTAGGGGGGGGAGGAAACACCATATATTTT
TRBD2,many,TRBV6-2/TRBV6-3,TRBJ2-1,CASSYGASGSNNEQFF,TGTGCCAGCAGTTACGGAGCTAGCGGGAGTAACAATGAGCAGTTCTTC
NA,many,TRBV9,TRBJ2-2,CASSADEYDGELFF,TGTGCCAGCAGCGCGGATGAATACGACGGGGAGCTGTTTTTT
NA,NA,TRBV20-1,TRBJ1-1,CSARDHTDMNTEAFF,TGCAGTGCTAGAGATCACACAGACATGAACACTGAAGCTTTCTTT
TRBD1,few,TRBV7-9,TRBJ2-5,CASSQPGGRGPQETQYF,TGTGCCAGCAGCCAACCAGGTGGCAGGGGGCCTCAAGAGACCCAGTACTTC
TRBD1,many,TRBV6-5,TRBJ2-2,CASSYATGGWDTGELFF,TGTGCCAGCAGTTACGCAACAGGGGGCTGGGACACCGGGGAGCTGTTTTTT
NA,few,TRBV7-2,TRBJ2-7,CASSLGSDGSYEQYF,TGTGCCAGCAGCTTAGGGTCCGACGGCTCCTACGAGCAGTACTTC
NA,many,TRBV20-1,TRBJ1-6,CSAREIRGSGSPLHF,TGCAGTGCTAGAGAAATCCGCGGCTCTGGATCACCCCTCCACTTT
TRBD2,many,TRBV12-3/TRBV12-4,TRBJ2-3,CASSPRGLAGGSDTQYF,TGTGCCAGCAGCCCCCGGGGGCTAGCGGGAGGCTCAGATACGCAGTATTTT
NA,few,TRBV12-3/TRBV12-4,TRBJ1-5,CASSLEAEGKPQHF,TGTGCCAGCAGTTTAGAGGCAGAAGGGAAGCCCCAGCATTTT
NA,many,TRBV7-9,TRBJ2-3,CASSTPLGETDTQYF,TGTGCCAGCAGCACACCACTAGGGGAAACAGATACGCAGTATTTT
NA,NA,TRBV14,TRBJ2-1,CASNPLWSDEQFF,TGTGCCAGCAATCCGCTATGGAGCGATGAGCAGTTCTTC
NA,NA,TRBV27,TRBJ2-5,CASSWAGIAQETQYF,TGTGCCAGCAGTTGGGCTGGAATAGCTCAAGAGACCCAGTACTTC
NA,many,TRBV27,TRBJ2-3,CASSFFAVEDTQYF,TGTGCCAGCAGTTTCTTTGCAGTTGAAGATACGCAGTATTTT
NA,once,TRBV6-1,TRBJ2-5,CASSPGPGTSGEETQYF,TGTGCCAGCAGCCCCGGCCCAGGTACGTCGGGAGAGGAGACCCAGTACTTC
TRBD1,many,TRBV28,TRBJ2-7,CASSSQGQGGGGHEQYF,TGTGCCAGCAGTTCCCAAGGACAGGGAGGAGGGGGGCACGAGCAGTACTTC
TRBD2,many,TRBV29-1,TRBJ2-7,CSVRSGLAGGEQYF,TGCAGCGTACGCTCGGGACTAGCGGGAGGAGAGCAGTACTTC
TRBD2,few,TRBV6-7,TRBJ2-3,CASSYSWTSGKTSTDTQYF,TGTGCCAGCAGTTACTCTTGGACTAGCGGAAAAACTAGCACAGATACGCAGTATTTT
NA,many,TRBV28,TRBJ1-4,CASSPGPEKLFF,TGTGCCAGCAGTCCCGGCCCTGAAAAACTGTTTTTT
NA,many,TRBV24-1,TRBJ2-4,CATSGARGAKNIQYF,TGTGCCACCAGTGGCGCCAGGGGTGCCAAAAACATTCAGTACTTC